These 7 T cell receptor beta chains were sequenced from one sample in a study of blood T cell repertoires in COVID-19. Libraries were prepared by immunoSEQ multiplex PCR; TCRdb keeps only in-frame clonotypes and omits some of them. Found here are some 160,000 clones, roughly 90% of them singletons; the top ten hold roughly 4.1%. Sequences were obtained from peripheral blood. These receptor sequences come from a woman in her 70s with acute or convalescent COVID-19.

The chain is built from TRBV6-6 and TRBJ1-2, with TRBD1 matching 7 bases. V lost 6 bases, J lost 8 bases, and 15 bases stayed unmatched. The CDR3 contains 15 residues. CDR1 and CDR2 (germline): MNHNY, SVGAGI (reference sequence). This CDR3 is CASSLSRDSRVGYTF. The CDR3, as DNA: TGTGCCAGCAGCCTATCCCGGGACAGCCGTGTGGGCTACACCTTC.

The rearrangement uses TRBV6-5 and TRBJ1-6; the D gene is possibly TRBD1 (5 bases). This CDR3 is 15 amino acids long. Per germline, CDR1 MNHEY and CDR2 SVGAGI. The V end was cut by 0 bases, the J end by 5 bases, with 8 bases between. CDR3 bases: TGTGCCAGCAGTTACTCGGGGCGGAATAATTCACCCCTCCACTTT. Amino acid sequence: CASSYSGRNNSPLHF.

This chain joins TRBV15 and TRBJ2-5; a possible D gene is TRBD1 (6 bases). This CDR3 has 14 amino acids. Germline values: CDR1 LNHNV, CDR2 YYDKDF (reference sequence). V was cut by 1 base and J by 3 bases, with 9 bases left in between. CDR3 in amino acids: CATSRGQAEETQYF. In nucleotides, the CDR3 is TGTGCCACCAGCAGAGGACAGGCCGAAGAGACCCAGTACTTC.

The V and J genes are TRBV30 and TRBJ1-1; D is possibly TRBD1 (5 bases). The CDR3 is made up of 15 amino acids. The V gene lost 2 bases and the J gene lost 6 bases, with 19 bases spanning the gap. CDR1 and CDR2 from the germline V gene are GTSNPN and SVGIG (reference sequence). The chain's CDR3 is CAWSPQGLGIPEAFF. In nucleotides, the CDR3 is TGTGCCTGGAGTCCCCAGGGTTTGGGTATTCCTGAAGCTTTCTTT.

The V gene is TRBV19, the J gene TRBJ2-5; D possibly corresponds to TRBD2 (5 bases). This CDR3 is built from 13 residues. V dropped 0 bases and J dropped 5 bases, with 7 bases sitting between them. Germline V lookup: CDR1 LNHDA, CDR2 SQIVND (reference sequence). Written as DNA, the CDR3 is TGTGCCAGTAGTATAGACCGAGGGGAGACCCAGTACTTC. Encoded protein: CASSIDRGETQYF.

This clone was recorded a few times. The chain is built from TRBV9 and TRBJ2-1; TRBD2 matches 8 bases. This CDR3 spans 19 amino acids. Germline lookup yields CDR1 SGDLS and CDR2 YYNGEE. With 0 bases clipped from V and 1 base from J, the junction kept 12 bases outside the gene matches. CDR3 DNA sequence: TGTGCCAGCAGCGTAGTGGCTAGCGGGCGCCTGGGGTCCTACAATGAGCAGTTCTTC. Encoded protein: CASSVVASGRLGSYNEQFF.

The chain uses TRBV24-1 and TRBJ2-5; TRBD1 aligns across 12 bases. The CDR3 has 18 residues. Germline V gene sequence: CDR1 KGHDR, CDR2 SFDVKD. V lost 0 bases and J lost 7; bases outside the gene matches: 11. CDR3 in amino acids: CATSDLRSGDRGQGTQYF. The CDR3 DNA sequence: TGTGCCACCAGTGATTTGAGGTCGGGGGACAGGGGGCAGGGGACCCAGTACTTC.